The text below deals with one T cell receptor beta chain. The authors ran a second PCR of 7 to 11 cycles using a sample-barcoded 5' primer and a J-beta primer mix. TCRdb passed the 5' RACE reads through MiXCR, listing each CDR3 protein once. The profile covers around 970,000 distinct CDR3 sequences, with 51% appearing a single time and 20% to 25% taken by the ten largest. Germline V lookup: CDR1 SGHTA, CDR2 FQGTGA. J gave up 15 bases and V 5 bases, and 13 bases lay outside the gene matches. CDR3 length: 14 amino acids. This sample is drawn from a study of blood T cells in healthy people across ages. The chain joins TRBV7-3 to TRBJ2-1, with 10 bases fitting TRBD2. The sequence was collected from a woman aged 55-69 years in good health. Sequenced: blood. The CDR3: CASSAGASGSMGFF. The CDR3 DNA sequence: TGTGCCAGCAGCGCCGGGGCTAGCGGGAGTATGGGGTTCTTC.